This TCR beta chain was identified in a study of cytomegalovirus exposure and HLA in healthy donors. For the study at large: Genotyping of roughly 400 donors showed that 80% to 90% belonged to the Caucasian-associated ancestry cluster. Whole-study findings and limits: Information on immune exposure was restricted to one variable (CMV serostatus).

The V gene's germline CDR1 is MGHDK and CDR2 SYGVNS. There are 15 residues in the CDR3. PCR was performed using 60 Vbeta and 13 Jbeta primers. Clones were sequenced by immunoSEQ multiplex PCR, and TCRdb holds only the in-frame ones, with some missing. The sample gives fewer than 250,000 clones, almost 80% of which show up once; 3% to 4% is in the top ten. A word on this clone: Antigen unknown.

The V and J genes are TRBV25-1 and TRBJ2-5; 9 bases match TRBD1. The J call may be in error: the DNA end matches TRBJ2-7 better. This TCR derives from a male donor in good health and CMV-seronegative. The sequencing input was PBMCs. The DNA of the CDR3 is TGTGCCAGCAGTGGCCCCGGGACAGGGACCTACGAGCAGTACTTC. Its protein is CASSGPGTGTYEQYF.